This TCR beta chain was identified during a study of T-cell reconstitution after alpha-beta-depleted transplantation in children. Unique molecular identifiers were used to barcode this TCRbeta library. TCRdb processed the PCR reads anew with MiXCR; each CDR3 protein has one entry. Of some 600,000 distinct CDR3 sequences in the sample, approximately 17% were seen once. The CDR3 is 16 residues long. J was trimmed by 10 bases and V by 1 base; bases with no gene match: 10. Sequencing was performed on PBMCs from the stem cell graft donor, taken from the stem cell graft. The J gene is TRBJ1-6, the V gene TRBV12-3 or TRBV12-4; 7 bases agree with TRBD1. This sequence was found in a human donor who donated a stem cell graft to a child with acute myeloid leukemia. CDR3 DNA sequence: TGTGCCAGCAGTTTAGACCTGACAGGGCCAGGGTCACCCCTCCACTTT. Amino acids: CASSLDLTGPGSPLHF.